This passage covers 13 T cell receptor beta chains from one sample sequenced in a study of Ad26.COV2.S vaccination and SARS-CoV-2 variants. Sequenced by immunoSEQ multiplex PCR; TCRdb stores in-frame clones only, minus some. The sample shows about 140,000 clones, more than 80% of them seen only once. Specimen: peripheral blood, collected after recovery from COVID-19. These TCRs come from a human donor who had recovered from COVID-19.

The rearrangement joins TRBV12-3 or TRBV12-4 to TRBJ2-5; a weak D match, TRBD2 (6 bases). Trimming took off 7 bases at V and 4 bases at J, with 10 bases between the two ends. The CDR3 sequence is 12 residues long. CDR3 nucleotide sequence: TGTGCCAGCACCCATAGCGGAGAGACCCAGTACTTC. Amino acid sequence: CASTHSGETQYF.

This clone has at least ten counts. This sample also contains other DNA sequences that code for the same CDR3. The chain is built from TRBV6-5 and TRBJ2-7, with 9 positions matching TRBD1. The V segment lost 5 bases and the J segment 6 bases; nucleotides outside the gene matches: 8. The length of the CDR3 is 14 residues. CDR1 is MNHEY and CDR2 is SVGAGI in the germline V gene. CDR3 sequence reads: CASSPTGTGSEQYF. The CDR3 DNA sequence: TGTGCCAGCAGTCCAACCGGGACAGGGTCCGAGCAGTACTTC.

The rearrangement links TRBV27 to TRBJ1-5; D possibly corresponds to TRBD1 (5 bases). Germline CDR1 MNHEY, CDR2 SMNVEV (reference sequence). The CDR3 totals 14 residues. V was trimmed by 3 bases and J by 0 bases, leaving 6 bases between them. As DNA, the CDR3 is TGTGCCAGCAGTTTTACAGGTAGCAATCAGCCCCAGCATTTT. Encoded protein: CASSFTGSNQPQHF.

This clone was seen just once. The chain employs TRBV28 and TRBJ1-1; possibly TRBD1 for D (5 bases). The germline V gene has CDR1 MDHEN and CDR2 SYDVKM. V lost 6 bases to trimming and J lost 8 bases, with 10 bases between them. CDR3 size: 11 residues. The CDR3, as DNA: TGTGCCAGCAGGTGGGGCGGGGAAGCTTTCTTT. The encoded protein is CASRWGGEAFF.

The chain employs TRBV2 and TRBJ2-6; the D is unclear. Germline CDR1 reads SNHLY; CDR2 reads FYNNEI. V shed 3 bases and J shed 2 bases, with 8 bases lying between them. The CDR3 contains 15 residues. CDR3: CASSDLPTGANVLTF. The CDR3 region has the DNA TGTGCCAGCAGTGATTTACCGACTGGGGCCAACGTCCTGACTTTC.

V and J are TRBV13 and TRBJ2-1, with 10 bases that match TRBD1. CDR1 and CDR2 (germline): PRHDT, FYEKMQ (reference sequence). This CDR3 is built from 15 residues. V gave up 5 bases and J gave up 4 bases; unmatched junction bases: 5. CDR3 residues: CASSVDRGQYNEQFF. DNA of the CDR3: TGTGCCAGCAGCGTTGACAGGGGGCAATACAATGAGCAGTTCTTC.

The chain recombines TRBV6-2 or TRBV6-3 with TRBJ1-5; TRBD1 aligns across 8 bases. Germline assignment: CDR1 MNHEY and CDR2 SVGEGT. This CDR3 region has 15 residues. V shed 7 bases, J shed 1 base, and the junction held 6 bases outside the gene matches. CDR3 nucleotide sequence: TGTGCCAGCACCCCAGGGGGCGCAAGCAATCAGCCCCAGCATTTT. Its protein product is CASTPGGASNQPQHF.

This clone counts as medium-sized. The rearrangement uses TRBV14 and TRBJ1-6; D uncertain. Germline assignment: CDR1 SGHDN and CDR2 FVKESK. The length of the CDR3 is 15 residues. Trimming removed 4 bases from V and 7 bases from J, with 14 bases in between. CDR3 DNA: TGTGCCAGCAGCCCCCTCCCTACGACGAATTCACCCCTCCACTTT. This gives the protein CASSPLPTTNSPLHF. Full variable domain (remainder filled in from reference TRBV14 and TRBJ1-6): EAGVTQFPSHSVIEKGQTVTLRCDPISGHDNLYWYRRVMGKEIKFLLHFVKESKQDESGMPNNRFLAERTGGTYSTLKVQPAELEDSGVYFCASSPLPTTNSPLHFGNGTRLTVT.

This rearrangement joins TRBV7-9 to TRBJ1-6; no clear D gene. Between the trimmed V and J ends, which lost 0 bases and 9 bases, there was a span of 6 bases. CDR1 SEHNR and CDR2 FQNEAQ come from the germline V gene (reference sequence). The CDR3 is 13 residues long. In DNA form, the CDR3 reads TGTGCCAGCAGCTTAGCAGGGATTTCACCCCTCCACTTT. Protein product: CASSLAGISPLHF.

The CDR3 DNA follows: TGTGCCAGCAGCCAAGGGGGGGCTTTGGCTGAAGCTTTCTTT. Its protein product is CASSQGGALAEAFF. J is TRBJ1-1 and V is TRBV3-1 (or the pseudogene TRBV3-2), with D tentatively TRBD1 (6 bases). The CDR3 has 14 residues. Germline CDR1 LGHDT, CDR2 YNNKEL (reference sequence). V lost 1 base to trimming and J lost 6 bases, with 12 bases between them.

CDR3 sequence (DNA): TGTGCCAGCAAGGGGACTCCAAACACCGGGGAGCTGTTTTTT. It encodes CASKGTPNTGELFF. The chain combines TRBV6-5 with TRBJ2-2; tentative D call: TRBD2 (6 bases). The germline CDR1 and CDR2 sequences are MNHEY and SVGAGI. The CDR3 sequence is 14 residues long. V dropped 7 bases and J dropped 2 bases, with 11 bases sitting between them.

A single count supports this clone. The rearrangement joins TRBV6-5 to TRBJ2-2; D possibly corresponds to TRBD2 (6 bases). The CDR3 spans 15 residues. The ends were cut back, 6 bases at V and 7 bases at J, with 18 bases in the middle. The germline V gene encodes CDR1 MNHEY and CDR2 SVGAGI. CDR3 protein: CASSGRGLAGGELFF. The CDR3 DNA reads TGTGCCAGCAGCGGGCGGGGCCTAGCCGGCGGGGAGCTGTTTTTT.

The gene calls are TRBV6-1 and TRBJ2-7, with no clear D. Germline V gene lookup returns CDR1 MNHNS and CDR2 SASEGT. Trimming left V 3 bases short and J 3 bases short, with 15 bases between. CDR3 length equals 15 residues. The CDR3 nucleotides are TGTGCCAGCAGTGACGCTCTGTCGGAGAACTACGAGCAGTACTTC. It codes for CASSDALSENYEQYF.